This section outlines one TCR beta chain sequence together with its context. This sample was taken from a study of control samples from healthy donors and cancer patients. V was cut by 1 base and J by 2 bases, with 12 bases left in between. The CDR3 is 15 amino acids. Germline-derived CDR1 and CDR2 are LNHDA and SQIVND (reference sequence). This table comes from immunoSEQ multiplex PCR, and its TCRdb copy is limited to in-frame clones, with some not included. The sample yields about 55,000 clones, 90% to 95% seen once. Specimen: blood. The TCR was taken from a man aged 30 to 39 in good health. The chain uses TRBV19 and TRBJ2-7, with a tentative D call TRBD2 (6 bases). In nucleotides, the CDR3 is TGTGCCAGTAGTATAGCAGGCGGGGAAACCTACGAGCAGTACTTC. Its translation is CASSIAGGETYEQYF.